The 22 T cell receptor beta chains below all came from one sample that was sequenced in a study of T cells in Graves' hyperthyroidism and ophthalmopathy. Amplification yielded TCR beta CDR3 regions, with RNA transcripts as the source. HTBI primers were used for first-round RT-PCR of the TCR CDR3. TCRdb processed the multiplex PCR reads anew with MiXCR; each CDR3 protein has one entry. Among about 770,000 distinct CDR3 sequences, 18% were seen once, and the ten largest hold over 15%. Sequencing input: blood. Receptors were obtained from a woman aged 50 to 60 with Graves' hyperthyroidism that later progressed to Graves' ophthalmopathy.

The chain carries TRBV7-2 and TRBJ2-3, with TRBD2 identical over 8 bases. Germline CDR1 is SGHTA and CDR2 is FQGNSA. The trim removed 2 bases at V and 6 bases at J, leaving 4 bases unmatched. The CDR3 consists of 14 residues. CDR3 sequence reads: CASSLPGLVDTQYF. The CDR3 nucleotides are TGTGCCAGCAGCTTACCGGGACTAGTTGATACGCAGTATTTT.

The J gene is TRBJ1-1, the V gene TRBV27, with a tentative D call TRBD1 (6 bases). This CDR3 spans 14 amino acids. Germline assignment: CDR1 MNHEY and CDR2 SMNVEV (reference sequence). The V gene lost 2 bases and the J gene lost 6 bases, with 13 bases spanning the gap. Here the CDR3 reads CASSLQRQVPEAFF. In DNA, the CDR3 is TGTGCCAGCAGTTTACAGAGACAGGTTCCTGAAGCTTTCTTT.

The CDR3 coding sequence is TGCAGTGCTAGAGATTGGGCTAGCGGGGTTTACAATGAGCAGTTCTTC. As protein: CSARDWASGVYNEQFF. This chain links TRBV20-1 with TRBJ2-1, with 9 bases identical to TRBD2. The CDR3 is 16 amino acids. Germline V gives CDR1 DFQATT, CDR2 SNEGSKA (reference sequence). The trim removed 0 bases at V and 4 bases at J, leaving 7 bases unmatched.

Many counts were recorded for this clonotype. The chain joins TRBV20-1 to TRBJ1-4, with no clear D. The CDR3 spans 13 residues. Germline loops: CDR1 DFQATT, CDR2 SNEGSKA (reference sequence). Trimming stripped 3 bases from V and 8 bases from J, with 13 bases between. Here the CDR3 DNA reads TGCAGTGCTAGTAACGGGCCCCGGGAAAAACTGTTTTTT. Protein: CSASNGPREKLFF.

This clonotype was counted many times. The genes are TRBV11-2 and TRBJ2-2, with 13 positions matching TRBD2. Germline V gene data show CDR1 as SGHAT and CDR2 as FQNNGV. The CDR3 is made up of 14 amino acids. V gave up 5 bases and J gave up 9 bases; unmatched junction bases: 3. The DNA for the CDR3 is TGTGCCAGCAGCGCGACTAGCGGGGGGTGGGAGCTGTTTTTT. Translating it yields CASSATSGGWELFF.

DNA of the CDR3: TGTGCCAGCAGCCCGGACAGTGAGAATCAGCCCCAGCATTTT. This encodes CASSPDSENQPQHF. J is TRBJ1-5 and V is TRBV27; D perhaps matches TRBD1 (6 bases). CDR3 length: 14 residues. Germline CDR1 MNHEY, CDR2 SMNVEV (reference sequence). Trimming shortened V by 6 bases and J by 4 bases, and 13 bases separated the two germline ends.

This clonotype showed up many times. CDR3 coding DNA: TGTGCCAGCAGCGAACGGGGGGGGTTTTACAATGAGCAGTTCTTC. Its translation: CASSERGGFYNEQFF. The chain recombines TRBV11-3 with TRBJ2-1; 8 nucleotides agree with TRBD2. Losses at the gene ends were 5 bases for V and 4 bases for J; bases not matched to a gene: 7. From germline, CDR1 is SGHNT and CDR2 YENEEA. The CDR3 is made up of 15 amino acids.

In its sample, this clonotype was seen many times. The chain combines TRBV12-3 or TRBV12-4 with TRBJ1-5; TRBD1 matches at 7 bases. V shed 1 base and J 5 bases; nucleotides not matched to a gene: 8. The CDR3 spans 16 residues. Here the CDR3 DNA reads TGTGCCAGCAGTTTAGAAGGAGGGGGCATGGATCAGCCCCAGCATTTT. Amino acid sequence: CASSLEGGGMDQPQHF.

A note on this clonotype: Its ends do not fully match the called genes, so a read error is possible. This sequence joins TRBV30 and TRBJ1-1; D gene unclear. Per germline, CDR1 GTSNPN and CDR2 SVGIG (reference sequence). The CDR3 has 14 amino acids. The CDR3 spells CAWSVLRSNTGAFF. CDR3 bases: TGTGCCTGGAGTGTTCTCAGGTCGAACACTGGAGCTTTCTTT.

The chain couples TRBV15 to TRBJ2-1; 8 positions match TRBD2. The CDR3 spans 15 residues. V was pared by 0 bases and J by 6 bases, with 4 bases of the junction left unmatched. Germline loops: CDR1 LNHNV, CDR2 YYDKDF (reference sequence). CDR3 nucleotides: TGTGCCACCAGCAGAGATATTCGGGGGGGCAATGAGCAGTTCTTC. Translated, it gives CATSRDIRGGNEQFF.

V usage is TRBV15 and J usage is TRBJ2-1; D is possibly TRBD1 (6 bases). V was clipped by 1 base and J by 9 bases, with 13 bases between them. CDR3 length: 14 amino acids. CDR1 is LNHNV, CDR2 YYDKDF, per germline (reference sequence). The CDR3 is CATSRGATQGEQFF. The CDR3, as DNA: TGTGCCACCAGCAGAGGGGCAACACAGGGTGAGCAGTTCTTC.

V and J are TRBV6-1 and TRBJ2-1; tentatively, D is TRBD1 or TRBD2 (5 bases each). This CDR3 has 16 amino acids. The V end was cut by 6 bases, the J end by 0 bases, with 15 bases between. Germline V gene data show CDR1 as MNHNS and CDR2 as SASEGT. The CDR3 loop is CASSLGEIRSYNEQFF. The CDR3 bases are TGTGCCAGCAGCCTGGGGGAGATTCGCTCCTACAATGAGCAGTTCTTC.

This clonotype showed up just a few times. This chain links TRBV12-3 or TRBV12-4 with TRBJ1-1; D uncertain. CDR3 length: 15 residues. V was pared by 1 base and J by 0 bases, with 9 bases between. CDR3 region: CASSLGPTVNTEAFF. In DNA form, the CDR3 reads TGTGCCAGCAGTTTAGGTCCGACGGTGAACACTGAAGCTTTCTTT.

This clonotype was seen repeatedly, ten times or more. CDR3 protein: CAWSGKASSYEQYF. The CDR3 bases are TGTGCCTGGAGTGGGAAAGCCTCATCCTACGAGCAGTACTTC. The chain has TRBV30 and TRBJ2-7; the D is unclear. The germline V gene encodes CDR1 GTSNPN and CDR2 SVGIG (reference sequence). The CDR3 length is 14 residues. Trimming shortened V by 1 base and J by 1 base, and 11 bases separated the two germline ends.

This clonotype occurred many times. This rearrangement joins TRBV2 to TRBJ1-2, with 9 bases identical to TRBD1. The CDR3 is 12 residues long. Trimming at V came to 6 bases and at J to 7 bases, leaving 3 bases not matched to a gene. Per germline, CDR1 SNHLY and CDR2 FYNNEI. CDR3 sequence: CASRDRGAGYTF. DNA of the CDR3: TGTGCCAGCAGGGACAGGGGAGCTGGCTACACCTTC.

This clonotype was seen a handful of times. V is TRBV6-1 and J is TRBJ2-2, with D perhaps assigned TRBD1 or TRBD2 (6 bases each). The germline V gene has CDR1 MNHNS and CDR2 SASEGT. V was trimmed by 6 bases and J by 3 bases, leaving 14 bases between them. The CDR3 contains 15 residues. The CDR3, as DNA: TGTGCCAGCAGCCAAGGGGGGTACTACACCGGGGAGCTGTTTTTT. It yields the protein CASSQGGYYTGELFF.

The V and J genes are TRBV5-1 and TRBJ1-4, with TRBD1 as a possible D gene (5 bases). Trimming took 0 bases from V and 8 from J, leaving 17 bases between them. The CDR3 runs 16 residues. Germline values: CDR1 SGHRS, CDR2 YFSETQ. CDR3 nucleotide sequence: TGCGCCAGCAGCTTGGTCCTTAGAGGGGAAGAAGAAAAACTGTTTTTT. This sequence encodes CASSLVLRGEEEKLFF.

This clonotype was observed many times. The V gene is TRBV27, the J gene TRBJ2-7, with D maybe TRBD1 (6 bases). Trimming cost V 5 bases and J 4 bases, with 15 bases left between them. Germline V gene lookup returns CDR1 MNHEY and CDR2 SMNVEV (reference sequence). The CDR3 has 14 residues. The CDR3 DNA reads as TGTGCCAGCAGTCCCCAGGACAGCTTATACGAGCAGTACTTC. Amino acids: CASSPQDSLYEQYF.

This chain connects TRBV5-1 to TRBJ2-1; 9 nucleotides match TRBD1. Germline loops: CDR1 SGHRS, CDR2 YFSETQ. V shed 3 bases and J 7 bases; nucleotides not matched to a gene: 5. This CDR3 has 14 residues. CDR3 DNA sequence: TGCGCCAGCAGCTCGGGACAGGGCGTAAATGAGCAGTTCTTC. This codes for CASSSGQGVNEQFF.

This clonotype appeared many times. J is TRBJ2-5 and V is TRBV27; 8 nucleotides match TRBD1. Germline values: CDR1 MNHEY, CDR2 SMNVEV (reference sequence). The CDR3 runs to 15 residues. With 5 bases clipped from V and 0 bases from J, the junction kept 5 bases outside the gene matches. The CDR3 DNA reads as TGTGCCAGCAGTCTCCGGGACAGGTACCAAGAGACCCAGTACTTC. This sequence encodes CASSLRDRYQETQYF.

This rearrangement joins TRBV6-1 to TRBJ1-5, with D unclear. The CDR3 is 14 amino acids. Trimming shortened V by 7 bases and J by 0 bases, and 10 bases separated the two germline ends. The germline V gene has CDR1 MNHNS and CDR2 SASEGT. The CDR3 sequence is CASIGMNSNQPQHF. The CDR3 DNA is TGTGCCAGCATAGGAATGAATAGCAATCAGCCCCAGCATTTT.

The chain couples TRBV27 to TRBJ2-7; a possible D gene is TRBD1 (6 bases). The germline V and J ends were trimmed by 6 bases and 1 base, with 10 bases remaining between them. The CDR3 spans 13 residues. Germline lookup yields CDR1 MNHEY and CDR2 SMNVEV (reference sequence). In DNA, the CDR3 is TGTGCCAGCAGGGCGACAGGTTCCTACGAGCAGTACTTC. This codes for CASRATGSYEQYF.